There are a few counts of the clone carrying this TCR beta chain. Antigen unknown. Time point in this sample: week 35, safety follow-up. Each dose of the vaccine consisted of 300 ug of mutant IDH1 20-mer peptide, with topical imiquimod. The data were taken from a study of a mutant IDH1 vaccine in newly diagnosed glioma. At the level of the study: Vaccination started 4-6 weeks after radiotherapy alone, or with temozolomide cycles. Treated patients were roughly 62% male, about 38% female, mean age about 41 years. Held at week 35, visit V12 was the safety follow-up, and visit V13 followed at week 47. The study, taken as a whole, reports: Vaccination elicited immune responses in 80% to 95% of patients.

Here immunoSEQ multiplex PCR was the method, and the copy in TCRdb shows in-frame clones only, minus some. Here the sample spans fewer than 35,000 clones, more than 75% being singletons. This CDR3 region has 13 residues. The V gene lost 4 bases and the J gene lost 5 bases, with 12 bases spanning the gap. Germline loops: CDR1 SGHKS, CDR2 YYEKEE (reference sequence). The sequencing here drew on PBMCs, taken from a glioma patient whose treatment included an IDH1 peptide vaccine. The chain has TRBV5-5 and TRBJ1-1, with D perhaps TRBD1 (5 bases). The origin of this receptor is a woman between 40 and 55 years old with glioma. The DNA of the CDR3 is TGTGCCAGCAGCAGGGGACTCCCGACTGAAGCTTTCTTT. Protein sequence: CASSRGLPTEAFF.